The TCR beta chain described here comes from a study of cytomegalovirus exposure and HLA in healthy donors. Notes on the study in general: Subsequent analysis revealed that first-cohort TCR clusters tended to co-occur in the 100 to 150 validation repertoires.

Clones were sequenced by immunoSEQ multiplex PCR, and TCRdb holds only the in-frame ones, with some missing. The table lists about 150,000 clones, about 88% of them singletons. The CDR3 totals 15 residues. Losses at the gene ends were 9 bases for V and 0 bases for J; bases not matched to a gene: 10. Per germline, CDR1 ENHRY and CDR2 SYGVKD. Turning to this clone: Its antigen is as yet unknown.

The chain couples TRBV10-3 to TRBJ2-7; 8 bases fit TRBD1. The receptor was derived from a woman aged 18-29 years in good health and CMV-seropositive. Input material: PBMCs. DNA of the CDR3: TGTGCCATGGGAGCGACAGGGGAGGCCTCCTACGAGCAGTACTTC. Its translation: CAMGATGEASYEQYF.